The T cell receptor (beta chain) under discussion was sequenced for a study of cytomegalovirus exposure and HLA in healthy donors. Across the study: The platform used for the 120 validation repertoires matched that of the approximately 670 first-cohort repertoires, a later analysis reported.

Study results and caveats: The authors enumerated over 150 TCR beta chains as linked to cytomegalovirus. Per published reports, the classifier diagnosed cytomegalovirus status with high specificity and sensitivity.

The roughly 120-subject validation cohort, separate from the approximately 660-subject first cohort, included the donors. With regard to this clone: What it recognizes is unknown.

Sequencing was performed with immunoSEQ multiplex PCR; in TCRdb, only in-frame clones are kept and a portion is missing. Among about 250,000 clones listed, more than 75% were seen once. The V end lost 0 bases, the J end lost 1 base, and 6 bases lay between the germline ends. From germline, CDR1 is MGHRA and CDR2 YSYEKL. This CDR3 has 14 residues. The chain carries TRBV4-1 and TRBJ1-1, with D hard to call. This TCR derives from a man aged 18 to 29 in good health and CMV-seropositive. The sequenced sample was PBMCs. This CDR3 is CASSQDPGNTEAFF. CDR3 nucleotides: TGCGCCAGCAGCCAAGATCCGGGGAACACTGAAGCTTTCTTT.